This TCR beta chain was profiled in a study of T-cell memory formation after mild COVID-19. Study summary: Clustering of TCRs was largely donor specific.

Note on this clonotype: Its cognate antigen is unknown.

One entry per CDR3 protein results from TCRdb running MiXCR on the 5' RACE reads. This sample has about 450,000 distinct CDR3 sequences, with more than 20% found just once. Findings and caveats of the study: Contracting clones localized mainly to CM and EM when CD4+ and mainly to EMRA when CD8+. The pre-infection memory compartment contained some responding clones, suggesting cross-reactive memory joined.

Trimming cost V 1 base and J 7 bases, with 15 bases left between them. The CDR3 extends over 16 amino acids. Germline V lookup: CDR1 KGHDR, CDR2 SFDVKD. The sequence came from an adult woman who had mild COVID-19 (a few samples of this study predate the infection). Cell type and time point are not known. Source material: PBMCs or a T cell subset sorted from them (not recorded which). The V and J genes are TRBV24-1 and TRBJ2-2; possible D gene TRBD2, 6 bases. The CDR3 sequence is CATSDFGGISSGELFF. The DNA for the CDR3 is TGTGCCACCAGTGATTTCGGGGGAATTAGTAGCGGGGAGCTGTTTTTT.